What follows are 26 T cell receptor beta chains derived from one specimen sequenced in a study of T cell responses to AZD1222 COVID-19 vaccine. Sequencing used immunoSEQ multiplex PCR; TCRdb keeps in-frame clones, though not all of them. The sample has some 64,000 clones, roughly 84% seen once. Sequencing was performed on peripheral blood, taken on day 0 of AZD1222 vaccination. These receptors were taken from an adult in good health.

J is TRBJ2-7 and V is TRBV19; D unclear. The V gene's germline CDR1 is LNHDA and CDR2 SQIVND (reference sequence). V was shortened by 8 bases and J by 2 bases, with 22 bases between the two germline ends. The CDR3 is made up of 16 amino acids. CDR3 in amino acids: CASATATLGSTYEQYF. The CDR3 DNA sequence: TGTGCCAGTGCCACTGCGACCCTCGGCAGTACCTACGAGCAGTACTTC.

The V and J genes are TRBV6-4 and TRBJ2-3, with D perhaps TRBD1 or TRBD2 (6 bases each). Germline CDR1 reads MRHNA; CDR2 reads SNTAGT. The CDR3 loop spans 14 amino acids. V shed 2 bases and J shed 4 bases, with 10 bases lying between them. The CDR3 DNA reads as TGTGCCAGCAGTGACGTGGGGGGCCCAGATACGCAGTATTTT. Its protein is CASSDVGGPDTQYF.

This clone was observed a few times. J is TRBJ1-1 and V is TRBV28, with 7 bases aligning to TRBD1. CDR1 MDHEN and CDR2 SYDVKM come from the germline V gene. V gave up 6 bases and J gave up 0 bases; unmatched junction bases: 13. The CDR3 consists of 17 residues. The CDR3 DNA follows: TGTGCCAGCAGCCAGATAAGACAGGGCTACATGAACACTGAAGCTTTCTTT. Translating gives CASSQIRQGYMNTEAFF.

The chain uses TRBV4-1 and TRBJ2-7; possibly TRBD2 for D (5 bases). The CDR3 contains 16 residues. CDR1 is MGHRA, CDR2 YSYEKL, per germline. Trimming took off 1 base at V and 4 bases at J, with 17 bases between the two ends. The CDR3 reads CASSQVWETARYEQYF. CDR3 bases: TGCGCCAGCAGCCAAGTATGGGAGACTGCGAGGTACGAGCAGTACTTC.

The chain uses TRBV7-8 and TRBJ2-1, with 7 bases fitting TRBD2. Germline V gene lookup returns CDR1 SGHVS and CDR2 FQNEAQ. J gave up 6 bases and V 4 bases, and 12 bases lay outside the gene matches. The CDR3 contains 16 residues. The CDR3 loop is CASSYWTSLLVNEQFF. CDR3 nucleotide sequence: TGTGCCAGCAGCTACTGGACTAGTCTGTTAGTCAATGAGCAGTTCTTC.

The chain links TRBV3-1 (or the pseudogene TRBV3-2) to TRBJ1-1, with D hard to call. Trimming removed 4 bases from V and 8 bases from J, with 14 bases in between. The CDR3 is 13 residues long. Germline V gene sequence: CDR1 LGHDT, CDR2 YNNKEL (reference sequence). CDR3 sequence reads: CASSPRTGREAFF. CDR3 sequence (DNA): TGTGCCAGCAGCCCTCGGACTGGCAGGGAAGCTTTCTTT.

In this sample, this clone turned up a few times. This chain uses TRBV19 with TRBJ1-6; tentatively, D is TRBD1 (6 bases). Germline CDR1 is LNHDA and CDR2 is SQIVND (reference sequence). Trimming shortened V by 4 bases and J by 5 bases, and 12 bases separated the two germline ends. The CDR3 has 15 amino acids. CDR3 in amino acids: CASSSSDSHNSPLHF. DNA for the CDR3: TGTGCCAGTAGTAGCTCGGACAGCCATAATTCACCCCTCCACTTT.

The CDR3 loop is CSVEGINYGYTF. The CDR3 DNA reads TGCAGCGTTGAGGGGATTAACTATGGCTACACCTTC. The chain uses TRBV29-1 and TRBJ1-2, with D unresolved. CDR3 length: 12 residues. V was pared by 3 bases and J by 1 base, with 6 bases between. In germline, CDR1 is SQVTM, CDR2 ANQGSEA.

This clone was observed a handful of times. The chain employs TRBV15 and TRBJ2-4; D might be TRBD1 (6 bases). V dropped 0 bases and J dropped 0 bases, with 12 bases sitting between them. The CDR3 covers 17 residues. Germline-derived CDR1 and CDR2 are LNHNV and YYDKDF (reference sequence). DNA for the CDR3: TGTGCCACCAGCAGAGATAAAGGGGGTAGAGCCAAAAACATTCAGTACTTC. It yields the protein CATSRDKGGRAKNIQYF.

This chain links TRBV6-5 with TRBJ2-5; D gene ambiguous. The V gene lost 7 bases and the J gene lost 3 bases, with 12 bases spanning the gap. Germline assignment: CDR1 MNHEY and CDR2 SVGAGI. This CDR3 spans 13 amino acids. As DNA, the CDR3 is TGTGCCAGCACGTTGGACGGAAAAGAGACCCAGTACTTC. Translation gives CASTLDGKETQYF.

V gene TRBV4-1 combines with J gene TRBJ2-3; weak D call: TRBD1 (6 bases). This CDR3 is built from 16 residues. Deletions cut 3 bases from V and 2 bases from J, with 15 bases between. Germline V lookup: CDR1 MGHRA, CDR2 YSYEKL. CDR3 in amino acids: CASSQASGVLTDTQYF. CDR3 DNA: TGCGCCAGCAGCCAGGCCTCAGGGGTTCTCACAGATACGCAGTATTTT.

A single count supports this clone. The chain employs TRBV6-6 and TRBJ1-2; D gene unclear. The CDR3 is made up of 14 amino acids. Germline V gene data show CDR1 as MNHNY and CDR2 as SVGAGI (reference sequence). Trimming removed 3 bases at V and 2 bases at J, with 10 bases between. CDR3: CASSYVGGNYGYTF. The CDR3 DNA sequence: TGTGCCAGCAGTTATGTAGGAGGGAACTATGGCTACACCTTC.

The genes are TRBV4-1 and TRBJ2-5, with TRBD2 identical over 14 bases. The length of the CDR3 is 17 residues. CDR1 MGHRA and CDR2 YSYEKL come from the germline V gene. Germline trimming cut 1 base from V and 5 bases from J; bases unmatched to any gene: 6. The CDR3 sequence is CASSQVGTSGSPETQYF. The CDR3 DNA follows: TGCGCCAGCAGCCAAGTGGGGACTAGCGGGAGCCCGGAGACCCAGTACTTC.

The chain uses TRBV7-2 and TRBJ2-7; possible D gene TRBD2, 5 bases. V was trimmed by 3 bases and J by 6 bases, leaving 18 bases between them. The CDR3 loop spans 15 amino acids. The germline CDR1 and CDR2 sequences are SGHTA and FQGNSA. For the CDR3, the DNA is TGTGCCAGCAGCTTCGGGATAGCACTCCGTCTCGAGCAGTACTTC. Translated, it gives CASSFGIALRLEQYF.

V gene TRBV29-1 combines with J gene TRBJ1-2; tentative D call: TRBD1 (5 bases). V was clipped by 7 bases and J by 6 bases, with 15 bases between them. The CDR3 runs to 12 residues. Germline-derived CDR1 and CDR2 are SQVTM and ANQGSEA. DNA of the CDR3: TGCAGCGCGGGTCGGGGGGGAGATGGCTACACCTTC. Residues: CSAGRGGDGYTF.

This clone was observed once. V is TRBV3-1 (or the pseudogene TRBV3-2) and J is TRBJ1-4; D remains unclear. Per germline, CDR1 LGHDT and CDR2 YNNKEL (reference sequence). With 0 bases removed from V and 7 bases from J, the gap between germline ends came to 15 bases. The CDR3 runs 16 residues. In DNA form, the CDR3 reads TGTGCCAGCAGCCAAGAACGAGGCAGGTCGTCTGAAAAACTGTTTTTT. As protein: CASSQERGRSSEKLFF.

In its sample, this clone was seen many times. V is TRBV10-1 and J is TRBJ1-5, with a possible D match to TRBD1 (6 bases). The germline V gene encodes CDR1 WNHNN and CDR2 SYGVQD (reference sequence). The CDR3 extends over 14 amino acids. V was shortened by 7 bases and J by 0 bases, with 10 bases between the two germline ends. CDR3 region: CASIGQFSNQPQHF. DNA for the CDR3: TGCGCCAGCATTGGACAGTTTAGCAATCAGCCCCAGCATTTT.

This clone showed up just once. The chain has TRBV5-4 and TRBJ1-2; 12 bases match TRBD1. Germline V gives CDR1 SGHNT, CDR2 YYREEE (reference sequence). The V gene end was trimmed by 5 bases and the J gene end by 7 bases; junction bases not matched to a gene: 9. The CDR3 is made up of 15 amino acids. The CDR3 region has the DNA TGTGCCAGCAGAAAAGCCGGGACAGGGGGCCGTGGCTACACCTTC. This codes for CASRKAGTGGRGYTF.

V is TRBV5-1 and J is TRBJ1-3, with a weak D call TRBD1 (5 bases). Trimming pared 7 bases from V and 2 bases from J, leaving 16 bases between. The CDR3 spans 15 residues. Per germline, CDR1 SGHRS and CDR2 YFSETQ. In DNA, the CDR3 is TGCGCCAGCTCCCCCCCTAGGGGTACTGGAAACACCATATATTTT. It translates to CASSPPRGTGNTIYF.

This rearrangement joins TRBV9 to TRBJ1-2; no clear D gene. Germline assignment: CDR1 SGDLS and CDR2 YYNGEE. Trimming removed 1 base at V and 3 bases at J, with 7 bases between. The CDR3 has 13 residues. CDR3 bases: TGTGCCAGCAGCGTAAGGAGTGACTATGGCTACACCTTC. Its protein product is CASSVRSDYGYTF.

This clone was seen a single time. The chain combines TRBV3-1 (or the pseudogene TRBV3-2) with TRBJ1-1, with D tentatively TRBD1 (6 bases). Germline CDR1 LGHDT, CDR2 YNNKEL (reference sequence). V lost 7 bases to trimming and J lost 3 bases, with 18 bases between them. The CDR3 spans 15 residues. CDR3 sequence: CASTITGQLDTEAFF. DNA of the CDR3: TGTGCCAGCACCATAACAGGACAGCTCGACACTGAAGCTTTCTTT.

The genes are TRBV12-3 or TRBV12-4 and TRBJ1-6; D is unclear. This CDR3 has 13 residues. V was cut by 6 bases and J by 9 bases, with 12 bases left in between. The CDR3 nucleotides are TGTGCCAGCAGGACGGACTCGGTTTCACCCCTCCACTTT. This translates into CASRTDSVSPLHF.

The chain has TRBV10-3 and TRBJ2-7, with 8 bases lining up with TRBD2. Looked up from germline, CDR1 is ENHRY and CDR2 is SYGVKD. Trimming cost V 0 bases and J 3 bases; bases outside gene matches: 7. The CDR3 sequence is 16 residues long. CDR3 protein: CAISESRQLAGYEQYF. In DNA form, the CDR3 reads TGTGCCATCAGTGAGTCGAGGCAGCTAGCGGGCTACGAGCAGTACTTC.

This rearrangement joins TRBV19 to TRBJ1-1, with D uncertain. Germline V CDR1 and CDR2: LNHDA, SQIVND (reference sequence). The CDR3 covers 13 residues. V shed 3 bases and J shed 4 bases, with 9 bases lying between them. CDR3 nucleotides: TGTGCCAGTAGTATGACGAGTAGCACTGAAGCTTTCTTT. It encodes CASSMTSSTEAFF.

V is TRBV11-2 and J is TRBJ2-7, with 9 bases aligning to TRBD1. The CDR3 is made up of 15 amino acids. The germline CDR1 and CDR2 sequences are SGHAT and FQNNGV. V lost 6 bases and J lost 2; bases outside the gene matches: 8. The CDR3 DNA is TGTGCCAGCAGGTGGGCCGGGACAGGGCCCTACGAGCAGTACTTC. The encoded protein is CASRWAGTGPYEQYF.

The chain is built from TRBV10-1 and TRBJ1-5; no definite D call. Between the trimmed V and J ends, which lost 2 bases and 7 bases, there was a span of 9 bases. CDR3 length equals 13 residues. Germline V gene lookup returns CDR1 WNHNN and CDR2 SYGVQD (reference sequence). For the CDR3, the DNA is TGCGCCAGCAGTGAGGGGGAATACCAGCCCCAGCATTTT. Encoded protein: CASSEGEYQPQHF.